The clone carrying this T cell receptor beta chain was counted a few times. The source of the sample is a study of T cell changes during pregnancy in multiple sclerosis. The CDR3 is 13 amino acids. V lost 8 bases, J lost 14 bases, and 24 bases lay in between. From germline, CDR1 is MNHNS and CDR2 SASEGT. Method: immunoSEQ multiplex PCR; TCRdb's copy keeps in-frame clones and lacks some. The sample includes roughly 70,000 clones, around 92% seen only once; the top ten take about 2.5%. The sequences come from peripheral blood, collected in the first trimester of pregnancy. This chain links TRBV6-1 with TRBJ1-2; perhaps TRBD1 as D (6 bases). The receptor was derived from a female donor with multiple sclerosis, enrolled in a pregnancy study. Here the CDR3 reads CASYTGMQRARTF. The CDR3 nucleotides are TGTGCCAGCTATACAGGGATGCAGAGGGCTAGGACCTTC.